This entry is about one TCR beta chain. 13 Jbeta primers and 60 Vbeta primers were used for the PCR. The protocol was immunoSEQ multiplex PCR, while the TCRdb copy is restricted to in-frame clones and leaves out a portion. The profile covers about 210,000 clones, with almost 80% appearing a single time and roughly 1.9% taken by the ten largest. Nominally healthy donors were sampled, though unrecorded immune exposures were likely. The germline gives CDR1 SGHTA, CDR2 FQGTGA. With 4 bases clipped from V and 1 base from J, the junction kept 3 bases outside the gene matches. This CDR3 comprises 15 residues. The sample comes from a study of cytomegalovirus exposure and HLA in healthy donors.

The sequencing input was PBMCs. This TCR was sampled from a male donor in good health and CMV-seronegative. The gene calls are TRBV7-3 and TRBJ2-2, with 7 bases matching TRBD2. The CDR3 reads CASSWASGNTGELFF. In nucleotides, the CDR3 is TGTGCCAGCAGCTGGGCTAGCGGGAACACCGGGGAGCTGTTTTTT.